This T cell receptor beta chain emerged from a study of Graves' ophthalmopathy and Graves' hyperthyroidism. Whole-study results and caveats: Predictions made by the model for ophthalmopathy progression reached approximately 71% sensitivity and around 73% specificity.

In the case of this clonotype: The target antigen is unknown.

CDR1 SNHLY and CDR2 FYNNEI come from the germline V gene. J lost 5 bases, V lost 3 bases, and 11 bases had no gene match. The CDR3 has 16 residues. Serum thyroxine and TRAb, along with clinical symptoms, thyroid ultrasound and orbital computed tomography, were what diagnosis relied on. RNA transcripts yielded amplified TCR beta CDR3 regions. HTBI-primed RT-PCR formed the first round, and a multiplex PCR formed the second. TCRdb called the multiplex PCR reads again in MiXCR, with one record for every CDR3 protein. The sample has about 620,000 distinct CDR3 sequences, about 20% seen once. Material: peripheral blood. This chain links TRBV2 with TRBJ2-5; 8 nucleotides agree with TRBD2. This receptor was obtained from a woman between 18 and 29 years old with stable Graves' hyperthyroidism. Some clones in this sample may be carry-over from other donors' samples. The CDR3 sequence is CASSEAAGGFRETQYF. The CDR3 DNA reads TGTGCCAGCAGTGAGGCGGCGGGAGGTTTCCGGGAGACCCAGTACTTC.